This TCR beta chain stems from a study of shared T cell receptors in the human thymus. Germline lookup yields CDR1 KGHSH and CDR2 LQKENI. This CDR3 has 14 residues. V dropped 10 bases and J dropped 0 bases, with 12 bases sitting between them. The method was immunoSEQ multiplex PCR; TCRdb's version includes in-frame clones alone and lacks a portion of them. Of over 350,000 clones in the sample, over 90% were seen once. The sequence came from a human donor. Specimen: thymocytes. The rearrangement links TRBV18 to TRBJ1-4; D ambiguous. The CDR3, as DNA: TGTGCCACCGCCCGAGGCTCAACTAATGAAAAACTGTTTTTT. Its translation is CATARGSTNEKLFF.